The T cell receptor beta chain described here comes from a study of control samples from healthy donors and cancer patients. Germline CDR1 is MDHEN and CDR2 is SYDVKM. The length of the CDR3 is 14 residues. The V and J ends lost 2 bases and 6 bases respectively, with 8 bases between them. Clones were sequenced by immunoSEQ multiplex PCR, and TCRdb holds only the in-frame ones, with some missing. The data hold just under 150,000 clones, with more than 85% observed a single time. The chain is built from TRBV28 and TRBJ1-6; D gene unclear. The receptor comes from a man younger than 40 in good health. The sequenced sample consisted of blood. CDR3 in amino acids: CASSLGSSNSPLHF. CDR3 DNA sequence: TGTGCCAGCAGTTTAGGCAGCTCTAATTCACCCCTCCACTTT.